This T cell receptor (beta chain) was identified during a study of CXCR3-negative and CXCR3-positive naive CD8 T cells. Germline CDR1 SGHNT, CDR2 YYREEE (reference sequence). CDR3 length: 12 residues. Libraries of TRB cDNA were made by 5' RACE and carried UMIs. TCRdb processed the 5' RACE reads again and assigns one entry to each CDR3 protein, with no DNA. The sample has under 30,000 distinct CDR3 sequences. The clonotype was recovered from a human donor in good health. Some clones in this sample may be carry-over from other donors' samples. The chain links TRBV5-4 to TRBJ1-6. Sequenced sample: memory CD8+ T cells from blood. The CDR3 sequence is CASSSLYRTLHF.